A selection of T cell receptor beta chains follows, all from one sample in a study of T cell repertoires in cytomegalovirus infection. TCRdb recomputed calls from the reads with MiXCR, one row per CDR3 protein. The sample records approximately 500,000 distinct CDR3 sequences, around 11% being singletons. Sequencing was performed on PBMCs. These receptor sequences come from a human donor in good health (CMV status not recorded). Some clones in this sample may be carry-over from other donors' samples. Both conserved end residues are part of each CDR3. Fields, in order: D gene, V gene, J gene, clone size, CDR3 protein, CDR3 DNA. The D gene is left open where the match is weak. Size tells how often a clone was seen (once, few, many) or the class of an expanded clone, and some rows leave it out.

>TRBD1|TRBV5-1|TRBJ2-7|many
CASSLPRDRANEQYF
TGCGCCAGCAGCTTGCCCCGGGACAGGGCCAACGAGCAGTACTTC
>.|TRBV28|TRBJ2-6|many
CASSFGGWAGANVLTF
TGTGCCAGCAGTTTCGGGGGCTGGGCAGGGGCCAACGTCCTGACTTTC
>TRBD1|TRBV4-2|TRBJ1-2|.
CASSQAFRQGAYGYTF
TGTGCCAGCAGCCAAGCTTTTCGACAGGGGGCTTATGGCTACACCTTC
>.|TRBV9|TRBJ2-7|.
CASSATGTLNPSEQYF
TGTGCCAGCAGCGCAACCGGGACCCTAAACCCCTCCGAGCAGTACTTC
>.|TRBV20-1|TRBJ2-6|.
CSAGGGVLTF
TGCAGTGCTGGAGGGGGCGTCCTGACTTTC
>.|TRBV5-1|TRBJ2-2|many
CASTPPVGGELFF
TGCGCCAGCACCCCCCCCGTAGGCGGGGAGCTGTTTTTT
>TRBD1|TRBV6-1|TRBJ2-2|many
CASRTTGDTGELFF
TGTGCCAGCAGGACCACAGGGGACACCGGGGAGCTGTTTTTT
>.|TRBV7-2|TRBJ1-1|many
CASTGWGTEAFF
TGTGCCAGCACCGGGTGGGGCACTGAAGCTTTCTTT
>.|TRBV27|TRBJ1-2|many
CASRGGERVGGYTF
TGTGCCAGCAGGGGGGGGGAGAGAGTAGGAGGCTACACCTTC
>TRBD2|TRBV20-1|TRBJ2-1|.
CSAPPGLTSGKYNEQFF
TGCAGTGCTCCCCCTGGCTTGACTAGCGGGAAGTACAATGAGCAGTTCTTC
>.|TRBV5-1|TRBJ1-2|many
CASSSEEGSYGYTF
TGCGCCAGCAGCTCGGAGGAAGGGAGCTATGGCTACACCTTC
>.|TRBV7-9|TRBJ1-3|.
CASSPRQAGDSGNTIYF
TGTGCCAGCAGCCCCAGACAGGCGGGGGACTCTGGAAACACCATATATTTT
>.|TRBV28|TRBJ2-2|.
CASTPGPAGELFF
TGTGCCAGCACCCCCGGTCCAGCCGGGGAGCTGTTTTTT
>.|TRBV2|TRBJ2-7|many
CASTHPMGGATYEQYF
TGTGCCAGCACCCACCCCATGGGGGGCGCAACCTACGAGCAGTACTTC
>.|TRBV30|TRBJ1-1|.
CAWALVQNTEAFF
TGTGCCTGGGCCCTGGTACAGAACACTGAAGCTTTCTTT
>.|TRBV5-4|TRBJ1-3|few
CASSVGTPGNTIYF
TGTGCCAGCAGCGTCGGGACCCCTGGAAACACCATATATTTT
>TRBD1|TRBV6-1|TRBJ2-1|many
CASSEGQGTYNEQFF
TGTGCCAGCAGTGAAGGACAGGGTACCTACAATGAGCAGTTCTTC
>.|TRBV5-1|TRBJ2-3|many
CASSLRSADTQYF
TGCGCCAGCAGTCTCCGGTCCGCAGATACGCAGTATTTT
>TRBD2|TRBV9|TRBJ2-7|once
CAGSAGTSVDYEQYF
TGTGCCGGCAGCGCGGGGACTAGCGTCGACTACGAGCAGTACTTC
>TRBD1|TRBV7-8|TRBJ2-1|many
CASSLALQGAVKKNEQFF
TGTGCCAGCAGCTTAGCGCTACAGGGGGCAGTAAAAAAAAATGAGCAGTTCTTC
>.|TRBV6-1|TRBJ1-3|many
CASSERTDYSGNTIYF
TGTGCCAGCAGTGAACGGACAGACTACTCTGGAAACACCATATATTTT
>TRBD1|TRBV20-1|TRBJ1-1|few
CSASQGADFLNTEAFF
TGCAGTGCTAGTCAGGGGGCCGACTTTTTGAACACTGAAGCTTTCTTT
>.|TRBV12-3/TRBV12-4|TRBJ1-1|.
CASSLHGTTEAFF
TGTGCCAGCAGTTTACATGGTACCACTGAAGCTTTCTTT
>TRBD1|TRBV5-1|TRBJ2-7|many
CASSRQGGSRDEQYF
TGCGCCAGCAGCCGACAGGGGGGTTCTCGGGACGAGCAGTACTTC
>.|TRBV14|TRBJ2-3|many
CASSQDWAGPSTDTQYF
TGTGCCAGCAGCCAAGATTGGGCGGGGCCCAGCACAGATACGCAGTATTTT
>TRBD1|TRBV5-1|TRBJ2-7|many
CASSLRQGSAEQYF
TGCGCCAGCAGCCTCAGACAGGGGAGTGCTGAGCAGTACTTC
>.|TRBV30|TRBJ1-2|many
CAWTLGTFGMYGYTF
TGTGCCTGGACCTTAGGGACCTTCGGGATGTATGGCTACACCTTC
>.|TRBV29-1|TRBJ2-7|.
CSVFSLRRSPYEQYF
TGCAGCGTTTTTTCGCTTCGGCGGAGCCCCTACGAGCAGTACTTC
>.|TRBV6-5|TRBJ1-2|.
CATTDGTYGYTF
TGTGCCACTACGGACGGGACCTATGGCTACACCTTC
>.|TRBV11-2|TRBJ1-2|many
CASSLAAGASGYTF
TGTGCCAGCAGCTTAGCGGCAGGGGCTAGTGGCTACACCTTC
>.|TRBV20-1|TRBJ2-7|few
CSAGAGYEQYF
TGCAGTGCTGGGGCTGGGTACGAGCAGTACTTC
>.|TRBV19|TRBJ1-1|once
CASSTQGGTEASF
TGTGCCAGTAGTACACAGGGAGGGACTGAAGCTTCCTTT
>.|TRBV2|TRBJ2-1|.
CARGGSYNEQFF
TGTGCCAGAGGGGGCTCCTACAATGAGCAGTTCTTC
>.|TRBV12-3/TRBV12-4|TRBJ2-5|many
CASSLNGGETQYF
TGTGCCAGCAGTTTAAACGGTGGGGAGACCCAGTACTTC
>TRBD1|TRBV24-1|TRBJ2-1|.
CATSALTGGVGNEQFF
TGTGCCACCAGTGCCCTCACAGGGGGAGTCGGAAATGAGCAGTTCTTC
>TRBD2|TRBV19|TRBJ2-1|.
CASSRTPGGVGNNEQFF
TGTGCCAGTAGCCGCACCCCCGGGGGGGTGGGCAACAATGAGCAGTTCTTC
>.|TRBV14|TRBJ2-5|many
CASSLKGGFGAETQYF
TGTGCCAGCAGCCTCAAAGGGGGGTTCGGGGCTGAGACCCAGTACTTC
>.|TRBV7-2|TRBJ1-1|many
CASSPTENTEAFF
TGTGCCAGCAGTCCCACAGAGAACACTGAAGCTTTCTTT
>.|TRBV7-7|TRBJ2-5|many
CASSLAGLQETQYF
TGTGCTAGCAGCTTGGCGGGACTTCAAGAGACCCAGTACTTC
>TRBD2|TRBV7-9|TRBJ2-1|.
CASSLVGGSPANEQFF
TGTGCCAGCAGCTTAGTGGGCGGGAGTCCAGCTAATGAGCAGTTCTTC
>.|TRBV12-5|TRBJ1-6|.
CASGLVLMAGELNNSPLHF
TGTGCTAGTGGTTTGGTACTTATGGCAGGAGAGTTGAATAATTCACCCCTCCACTTT
>.|TRBV24-1|TRBJ2-3|many
CATAEGEADTQYF
TGTGCCACCGCGGAGGGGGAAGCAGATACGCAGTATTTT
>.|TRBV23-1|TRBJ2-5|few
CASDPCLRGETQYF
TGCGCCAGCGATCCTTGTCTACGTGGAGAGACCCAGTACTTC
>.|TRBV12-3/TRBV12-4|TRBJ1-2|many
CASSFSQGLYGYTF
TGTGCCAGCAGTTTTTCCCAGGGATTATATGGCTACACCTTC
>TRBD1|TRBV12-3/TRBV12-4|TRBJ1-1|many
CASSLRQGRVTEAFF
TGTGCCAGCAGTCTCCGACAGGGGAGGGTCACTGAAGCTTTCTTT
>.|TRBV11-1|TRBJ2-1|many
CASSPTSSADNEQFF
TGTGCCAGCAGTCCTACTTCGTCGGCGGACAATGAGCAGTTCTTC
>TRBD1|TRBV7-2|TRBJ2-3|many
CASIQLGQTSTDTQYF
TGTGCCAGCATCCAACTGGGACAGACTAGCACAGATACGCAGTATTTT
>TRBD1|TRBV7-9|TRBJ2-7|many
CASSDRDRGRGSYEQYF
TGTGCCAGCAGCGACAGAGACAGGGGGAGAGGATCCTACGAGCAGTACTTC
>.|TRBV25-1|TRBJ1-4|few
CASSESKLGGSNEKLFF
TGTGCCAGCAGTGAATCAAAGTTGGGGGGGAGTAATGAAAAACTGTTTTTT
>TRBD1|TRBV20-1|TRBJ2-7|many
CSARDRLRQGVLSYEQYF
TGCAGTGCTAGAGATCGCCTACGACAGGGGGTGCTCTCCTACGAGCAGTACTTC
>TRBD2|TRBV28|TRBJ2-7|.
CASSFETLGGSREQYF
TGTGCCAGCAGTTTTGAGACTCTCGGCGGGAGTAGGGAGCAGTACTTC